Listed below are T cell receptor beta chains from one sample, sequenced in a study of blood T cell repertoires in COVID-19. Some clones are missing from TCRdb's copy, which holds only in-frame ones; the method was immunoSEQ multiplex PCR. The sample contains under 200,000 clones, about 80% of which appear only once. Sequencing input: PBMCs or T cells enriched from blood (not recorded which). All receptors come from a woman in her sixties with acute COVID-19. Each CDR3 is given with its conserved first and last residue. D genes are given only for firm matches. Rows may omit the clone size; those that give it use once, few, many or a size class.

abundance,v_gene,d_gene,j_gene,CDR3nt,CDR3aa
.,TRBV9,TRBD1,TRBJ1-1,TGTGCCAGCAGCTACCAGAACTACCCAGGGGGTTCCACTGAAGCTTTCTTT,CASSYQNYPGGSTEAFF
.,TRBV2,.,TRBJ2-5,TGTGCCAGCACTGTGCAAGAGACCCAGTACTTC,CASTVQETQYF
.,TRBV19,.,TRBJ1-5,TGTGCCAGTAGGTATTTGACAGATAGCAATCAGCCCCAGCATTTT,CASRYLTDSNQPQHF
.,TRBV2,TRBD2,TRBJ2-3,TGTGCCAGCAGTTGGACTAGCGGGGGGGTATCTAGCACAGATACGCAGTATTTT,CASSWTSGGVSSTDTQYF
.,TRBV27,.,TRBJ2-1,TGTGCCAGCAGTTCGGCCCGGGACAACTCCTACAATGAGCAGTTCTTC,CASSSARDNSYNEQFF
many,TRBV5-1,TRBD1,TRBJ2-7,TGCGCCAGCAGCTTGTATTCGGGACAGGGGGGTTTCGAGCAGTACTTC,CASSLYSGQGGFEQYF
.,TRBV9,TRBD1,TRBJ1-2,TGTGCCAGCAGCGTAGCCTTAGGACAGGATTATGGCTACACCTTC,CASSVALGQDYGYTF
.,TRBV19,TRBD1,TRBJ1-4,TGTGCCAGTAGTATCTCCCAGGGGGCATATGAAAAACTGTTTTTT,CASSISQGAYEKLFF
.,TRBV2,TRBD2,TRBJ2-3,TGTGCCAGCACCAGCGGGCGGGGGGATACGCAGTATTTT,CASTSGRGDTQYF
.,TRBV29-1,.,TRBJ1-4,TGCAGCGTAGCAGGGAAGTTGAGAGAAAAACTGTTTTTT,CSVAGKLREKLFF
.,TRBV5-5,.,TRBJ2-1,TGTGCCAGCAGCTTGTCGGTAGGACCGGAGGGGTTCTTC,CASSLSVGPEGFF
once,TRBV12-3/TRBV12-4,.,TRBJ2-1,TGTGCCAGCACCCTAGGGGATGAGCAGTTCTTC,CASTLGDEQFF
.,TRBV6-5,TRBD2,TRBJ2-7,TGTGCCAGCAGCTTGACTAGCGGGATCTACGAGCAGTACTTC,CASSLTSGIYEQYF
.,TRBV6-2/TRBV6-3,TRBD2,TRBJ2-1,TGTGCCAGCAGTTACTTGTCGGGAGGCTACAATGAGCAGTTCTTC,CASSYLSGGYNEQFF
few,TRBV11-3,.,TRBJ1-1,TGTGCCAGCAGCTCGGGAAACAGGAACACTGAAGCTTTCTTT,CASSSGNRNTEAFF
.,TRBV7-6,.,TRBJ1-1,TGTGCCAGCAGCTTAGAGACAGCTTTGAACACTGAAGCTTTCTTT,CASSLETALNTEAFF
.,TRBV7-7,.,TRBJ2-4,TGTGCCAGCAGCTCTAGACAGGCAGGGGCCAAAAACATTCAGTACTTC,CASSSRQAGAKNIQYF
.,TRBV5-1,TRBD1,TRBJ1-2,TGCGCCAGCAGCATACCGGGACAGGGGGCTTACGGCTACACCTTC,CASSIPGQGAYGYTF
.,TRBV5-1,.,TRBJ2-1,TGCGCCTCATCGCGGGACAGCTCCTACAATGAGCAGTTCTTC,CASSRDSSYNEQFF
.,TRBV5-1,TRBD1,TRBJ2-3,TGCGCCAGCAGCTCCCAGGGGGCTGGCGCAGATACGCAGTATTTT,CASSSQGAGADTQYF
.,TRBV7-9,.,TRBJ1-5,TGTGCCAGCAGCCCAGAGAGGCAGCCCCAGCATTTT,CASSPERQPQHF
.,TRBV6-2/TRBV6-3,.,TRBJ1-5,TGTGCCAGCAGCTCCGACAGGACCCTACTCGGCAATCAGCCCCAGCATTTT,CASSSDRTLLGNQPQHF
.,TRBV6-1,.,TRBJ1-2,TGTGCCAGCAGTGGGGTCGGCGGAAGGATAGGGGCTACTACTAACTATGGCTACACCTTC,CASSGVGGRIGATTNYGYTF
.,TRBV7-2,.,TRBJ1-3,TGTGCCAGCAGCCCCTTTTTGAGCTCTGGAAACACCATATATTTT,CASSPFLSSGNTIYF
.,TRBV9,.,TRBJ2-1,TGTGCCAGCAGCGTAGGTGACTTTTCGGGTGAGCAGTTCTTC,CASSVGDFSGEQFF
.,TRBV25-1,.,TRBJ2-7,TGTGCCAGCAGCGAAGGGGCTGCGCAGTACTTC,CASSEGAAQYF
.,TRBV7-2,.,TRBJ2-1,TGTGCCAGCAGCTTCGGGATTAACAATGAGCAGTTCTTC,CASSFGINNEQFF
.,TRBV7-9,TRBD2,TRBJ2-1,TGTGCCAGCACCTCGCTCGCTCTAGCGGGAGGCGATGAGCAGTTCTTC,CASTSLALAGGDEQFF
.,TRBV11-2,.,TRBJ1-6,TGTGCCAGCAGCTTGGTTCAGGGAGGTAGGGTAAATTCACCCCTCCACTTT,CASSLVQGGRVNSPLHF
once,TRBV2,.,TRBJ2-7,TGTGCCAGCAGTGACCCTGGCGGCTACGAGCAGTACTTC,CASSDPGGYEQYF
.,TRBV4-3,.,TRBJ1-4,TGCGCCAGCAGCGTGAGGGCTAATGAAAAACTGTTTTTT,CASSVRANEKLFF
.,TRBV30,.,TRBJ1-2,TGTGCCTGGAGTGTAGGGGTGCGTGGCTACACCTTC,CAWSVGVRGYTF
.,TRBV3-1/TRBV3-2,TRBD2,TRBJ2-7,TGTGCCAGCAGCCAAGATGAAGCGGGAGGGCCCTACGAGCAGTACTTC,CASSQDEAGGPYEQYF
.,TRBV7-9,.,TRBJ1-1,TGTGCCAGCAGCTACGACAATCAGGGCTCCTTGGAAGCTTTCTTT,CASSYDNQGSLEAFF
.,TRBV7-8,TRBD1,TRBJ2-2,TGTGCCAGCAGAACGACAGGGGCGGACACCGGGGAGCTGTTTTTT,CASRTTGADTGELFF
.,TRBV4-3,.,TRBJ1-6,TGCGCCAGCAGCCAAGAGCACAGGGCCTCCTATAATTCACCCCTCCACTTT,CASSQEHRASYNSPLHF
.,TRBV11-3,.,TRBJ2-3,TGTGCCAGCAACCGTGGGGGGGCCGGAGATACGCAGTATTTT,CASNRGGAGDTQYF
.,TRBV7-9,.,TRBJ1-1,TGTGCCATCGCGGTTTTCAACACTGAAGCTTTCTTT,CAIAVFNTEAFF
.,TRBV27,TRBD2,TRBJ2-1,TGTGCCAGCACGGAGGGGCTAGCGGGTTACAATGAGCAGTTCTTC,CASTEGLAGYNEQFF
once,TRBV5-1,.,TRBJ2-1,TGCGCCAGCAGCTTGGGACTGGCCTACAATGAGCAGTTCTTC,CASSLGLAYNEQFF
.,TRBV5-1,TRBD2,TRBJ2-1,TGCGCCAGCAGGGTAGCGGGAAGTTACAATGAGCAGTTCTTC,CASRVAGSYNEQFF
.,TRBV28,.,TRBJ1-4,TGTGCCAGCAACCCAGGGACTTACGACGGGCTGTTTTTT,CASNPGTYDGLFF
.,TRBV7-9,.,TRBJ1-6,TGTGCCAGCAGCTTAGTAGGCGGGCAGGATTCACCCCTCCACTTT,CASSLVGGQDSPLHF
.,TRBV5-1,TRBD1,TRBJ1-2,TGCGCCAGCAGCTTTCAATCGGGACAGGGTTCTGGCTACACCTTC,CASSFQSGQGSGYTF
few,TRBV29-1,TRBD1,TRBJ1-1,TGCAGCGTAGCCGGGACAGGGGGCAACACTGAAGCTTTCTTT,CSVAGTGGNTEAFF